A single sample is the source of the 30 T cell receptor beta chains below, sequenced in a study of CD8 T cells in ankylosing spondylitis. Study conclusions and caveats: A TCR beta motif made of 7 to 9 highly homologous variants seemed typical of ankylosing spondylitis blood.

MiXCR, applied by TCRdb to the 5' RACE reads, yields one record per CDR3 protein. The sample has over 700,000 distinct CDR3 sequences, roughly 19% seen once. The antigens of these receptors remain unknown. Sample: blood, either unsorted or a sorted T cell fraction (not recorded which). These receptors were collected from a male donor with ankylosing spondylitis.

V is TRBV7-9 and J is TRBJ1-5, with TRBD1 matching 10 bases. This CDR3 is built from 15 residues. Trimming took 5 bases from V and 9 from J; bases not matched to a gene: 10. Looked up from germline, CDR1 is SEHNR and CDR2 is FQNEAQ (reference sequence). In nucleotides, the CDR3 is TGTGCCAGCAGCCCCGGGACAGGGGAGACGAGGCCCCAGCATTTT. This sequence encodes CASSPGTGETRPQHF.

The chain combines TRBV15 with TRBJ1-2, with a weak D call TRBD1 (6 bases). CDR1 LNHNV and CDR2 YYDKDF come from the germline V gene (reference sequence). V was shortened by 5 bases and J by 4 bases, with 20 bases between the two germline ends. This CDR3 has 16 residues. In nucleotides, the CDR3 is TGTGCCACCAGCCCTCGGGGGGGCCCTAACCCCTATGGCTACACCTTC. As protein: CATSPRGGPNPYGYTF.

The gene calls are TRBV3-1 and TRBJ2-4; 7 nucleotides align to TRBD2. Germline V CDR1 and CDR2: LGHDT, YNNKEL (reference sequence). Trimming at V came to 4 bases and at J to 6 bases, leaving 12 bases not matched to a gene. CDR3 length: 16 residues. The CDR3 nucleotides read TGTGCCAGCAGCCGCGCGTCCGGGACTATCGGAAACATTCAGTACTTC. It specifies CASSRASGTIGNIQYF. The full variable domain, with the rest looked up from reference TRBV3-1 and TRBJ2-4, is DTAVSQTPKYLVTQMGNDKSIKCEQNLGHDTMYWYKQDSKKFLKIMFSYNNKELIINETVPNRFSPKSPDKAHLNLHINSLELGDSAVYFCASSRASGTIGNIQYFGAGTRLSVL.

This clonotype was detected a few times. The genes are TRBV12-3 or TRBV12-4 and TRBJ2-3, with 14 bases identical to TRBD2. Trimming at V came to 3 bases and at J to 3 bases, leaving 5 bases not matched to a gene. The CDR3 runs 17 residues. Here the CDR3 reads CASSFVTSGRETDTQYF. In DNA, the CDR3 is TGTGCCAGCAGTTTTGTGACTAGCGGGAGGGAAACAGATACGCAGTATTTT.

The chain joins TRBV28 to TRBJ1-5; tentative D call: TRBD1 (6 bases). Trimming pared 5 bases from V and 7 bases from J, leaving 15 bases between. This CDR3 is built from 14 residues. CDR1 MDHEN and CDR2 SYDVKM come from the germline V gene. As DNA, the CDR3 is TGTGCCAGCAGTCGAATACAGGGAGGGCAGCCCCAGCATTTT. This encodes CASSRIQGGQPQHF.

This clonotype was counted between two and nine times. DNA of the CDR3: TGTGCCAGCAGCTTACCTAATTCAGACCTCTCCTACGAGCAGTACTTC. Translating it yields CASSLPNSDLSYEQYF. The J gene is TRBJ2-7, the V gene TRBV7-8; no definite D call. V gave up 2 bases and J gave up 0 bases, with 14 bases separating them. The CDR3 loop spans 16 amino acids. Germline lookup yields CDR1 SGHVS and CDR2 FQNEAQ.

The table lists this clonotype with a few counts. V is TRBV12-3 or TRBV12-4 and J is TRBJ2-3; maybe TRBD2 (5 bases). The CDR3 is 15 residues long. V lost 7 bases, J lost 1 base, and 15 bases lay in between. The DNA of the CDR3 is TGTGCCAGCACCCATAGCGCGAAGCGCACAGATACGCAGTATTTT. Translated, it gives CASTHSAKRTDTQYF.

The chain recombines TRBV6-5 with TRBJ1-3; D gene unclear. Trimming pared 0 bases from V and 8 bases from J, leaving 11 bases between. This CDR3 comprises 14 residues. Germline CDR1 MNHEY, CDR2 SVGAGI. The CDR3 loop is CASSYSMFEDTIYF. CDR3 DNA: TGTGCCAGCAGTTACTCGATGTTCGAGGACACCATATATTTT.

The chain joins TRBV12-3 or TRBV12-4 to TRBJ2-1; 10 bases map to TRBD2. V lost 3 bases and J lost 8; bases outside the gene matches: 7. The length of the CDR3 is 15 residues. This CDR3 reads CASSFSSGGSYEQFF. The CDR3 bases are TGTGCCAGCAGTTTCTCTAGCGGGGGATCCTATGAGCAGTTCTTC.

This clonotype turned up a few times. V gene TRBV4-1 combines with J gene TRBJ2-3; the D call may be TRBD1 or TRBD2 (5 bases each). V lost 0 bases, J lost 5 bases, and 12 bases lay in between. The CDR3 has 15 residues. Germline V CDR1 and CDR2: MGHRA, YSYEKL. The CDR3 region is CASSQDTLRGDTQYF. The CDR3 nucleotides read TGCGCCAGCAGCCAAGACACGTTGAGGGGAGATACGCAGTATTTT.

The chain's CDR3 is CSASPAGGSTDTQYF. In nucleotides, the CDR3 is TGCAGTGCTAGCCCAGCGGGGGGTAGCACAGATACGCAGTATTTT. The J gene is TRBJ2-3, the V gene TRBV20-1; 9 nucleotides align to TRBD2. Germline values: CDR1 DFQATT, CDR2 SNEGSKA (reference sequence). Trimming removed 3 bases from V and 0 bases from J; junction bases left unmatched: 4. The CDR3 contains 15 residues.

This chain uses TRBV6-1 with TRBJ1-1; a weak D match, TRBD1 (5 bases). V lost 10 bases, J lost 0 bases, and 15 bases lay in between. The germline CDR1 and CDR2 sequences are MNHNS and SASEGT. The CDR3 is 14 amino acids. The CDR3 DNA reads TGTGCCATCCGGCGGGGCGACATGAACACTGAAGCTTTCTTT. Translated, it gives CAIRRGDMNTEAFF.

This clonotype showed up just a few times. The chain uses TRBV5-1 and TRBJ2-2, with D possibly being TRBD1 (5 bases). Trimming took 3 bases from V and 0 from J, leaving 15 bases between them. The CDR3 totals 17 residues. Germline V gene data show CDR1 as SGHRS and CDR2 as YFSETQ. The CDR3: CASSWGPILANTGELFF. CDR3 DNA: TGCGCCAGCAGCTGGGGCCCAATTCTCGCGAACACCGGGGAGCTGTTTTTT.

This clonotype has a single count. J is TRBJ2-7 and V is TRBV2; unclear D gene. Germline CDR1 and CDR2: SNHLY and FYNNEI. The CDR3 covers 12 residues. V gave up 7 bases and J gave up 5 bases, with 12 bases separating them. CDR3 bases: TGTGCCAGCATGTCGGTAGAAAACGAGCAGTACTTC. As protein: CASMSVENEQYF.

The sample holds a few counts of this clonotype. The J gene is TRBJ2-1, the V gene TRBV5-1, with TRBD1 matching 12 bases. The CDR3 contains 17 residues. J gave up 5 bases and V 0 bases, and 6 bases lay outside the gene matches. Per the germline V gene, CDR1 is SGHRS and CDR2 is YFSETQ. The CDR3 bases are TGCGCCAGCAGCTTGGAGGGACAGGGGGCGGCGGACAATGAGCAGTTCTTC. Encoded protein: CASSLEGQGAADNEQFF.

This clonotype was detected a few times. This sequence joins TRBV2 and TRBJ2-2, with 7 positions matching TRBD1. The germline gives CDR1 SNHLY, CDR2 FYNNEI. This CDR3 spans 15 amino acids. Trimming cost V 7 bases and J 6 bases; bases outside gene matches: 11. The CDR3 nucleotides read TGTGCCAGCAATCACAGGGGTACTACGTCCGGGGAGCTGTTTTTT. This translates into CASNHRGTTSGELFF.

This chain connects TRBV6-1 to TRBJ2-1, with 9 bases fitting TRBD2. This CDR3 contains 15 residues. V shed 8 bases, J shed 6 bases, and the junction held 11 bases outside the gene matches. CDR1 MNHNS and CDR2 SASEGT come from the germline V gene. This chain's CDR3 is CASRSGGGAINEQFF. The CDR3 nucleotides are TGTGCCAGCCGGTCGGGCGGGGGGGCCATCAATGAGCAGTTCTTC.

This clonotype has just a few counts. V is TRBV10-3 and J is TRBJ2-5, with D possibly being TRBD1 (6 bases). This CDR3 has 10 amino acids. The V and J ends lost 10 bases and 3 bases respectively, with 6 bases between them. Germline lookup yields CDR1 ENHRY and CDR2 SYGVKD. The CDR3 DNA reads TGTGCCACAGGGGAAGAGACCCAGTACTTC. This encodes CATGEETQYF.

There are many counts of this clonotype. The chain combines TRBV11-1 with TRBJ2-1, with TRBD2 identical over 7 bases. J was trimmed by 0 bases and V by 10 bases; bases with no gene match: 15. Germline V gene lookup returns CDR1 SGHAT and CDR2 FQDESV (reference sequence). The CDR3 runs to 17 residues. The DNA for the CDR3 is TGTGCCACTTACCAGCCCAAAGCGGGGAGCTCCTACAATGAGCAGTTCTTC. It yields the protein CATYQPKAGSSYNEQFF.

J is TRBJ2-7 and V is TRBV5-1; 7 nucleotides match TRBD2. Trimming took 2 bases from V and 3 from J; bases not matched to a gene: 5. The CDR3 spans 14 residues. CDR1 is SGHRS and CDR2 is YFSETQ in the germline V gene. CDR3 DNA: TGCGCCAGCAGCTTTTCGGCGGGGGACTACGAGCAGTACTTC. Translation: CASSFSAGDYEQYF.

This rearrangement joins TRBV11-2 to TRBJ1-1; 7 bases fit TRBD1. From germline, CDR1 is SGHAT and CDR2 FQNNGV. The CDR3 runs to 16 residues. V lost 1 base, J lost 1 base, and 6 bases stayed unmatched. Here the CDR3 reads CASSLGRRTGNTEAFF. Written as DNA, the CDR3 is TGTGCCAGCAGCTTAGGTCGCCGGACAGGGAACACTGAAGCTTTCTTT. The full variable domain, its missing parts supplied by reference TRBV11-2 and TRBJ1-1, is EAGVAQSPRYKIIEKRQSVAFWCNPISGHATLYWYQQILGQGPKLLIQFQNNGVVDDSQLPKDRFSAERLKGVDSTLKIQPAKLEDSAVYLCASSLGRRTGNTEAFFGQGTRLTVV.

The V gene is TRBV10-3, the J gene TRBJ2-7; D not resolved. V lost 2 bases, J lost 4 bases, and 6 bases lay in between. Germline assignment: CDR1 ENHRY and CDR2 SYGVKD. This CDR3 comprises 12 residues. The CDR3 bases are TGTGCCATCAGTGAGGGCCAGTACGAGCAGTACTTC. Amino acids: CAISEGQYEQYF.

This clonotype was found once. V is TRBV6-1 and J is TRBJ2-7; D gene unclear. There are 15 residues in the CDR3. The germline CDR1 and CDR2 sequences are MNHNS and SASEGT. The germline V and J ends were trimmed by 4 bases and 3 bases, with 16 bases remaining between them. This CDR3 is CASSVYWGSDYEQYF. CDR3 sequence (DNA): TGTGCCAGCAGTGTGTATTGGGGTTCGGACTACGAGCAGTACTTC.

The sample holds many counts of this clonotype. The rearrangement links TRBV7-3 to TRBJ2-1; 8 bases agree with TRBD1. Germline lookup yields CDR1 SGHTA and CDR2 FQGTGA. The V segment lost 5 bases and the J segment 0 bases; nucleotides outside the gene matches: 3. CDR3 size: 15 residues. CDR3 in DNA: TGTGCCAGCAGCCCAGACAGGGGCTCCTACAATGAGCAGTTCTTC. This sequence encodes CASSPDRGSYNEQFF.

This clonotype turned up a few times. J is TRBJ2-3 and V is TRBV7-9; maybe TRBD2 (6 bases). Germline values: CDR1 SEHNR, CDR2 FQNEAQ (reference sequence). The ends were cut back, 5 bases at V and 7 bases at J, with 13 bases in the middle. The length of the CDR3 is 13 residues. CDR3 residues: CASSPGATHTQYF. The CDR3 coding sequence is TGTGCCAGCAGCCCGGGAGCAACCCATACGCAGTATTTT.

V gene TRBV6-6 combines with J gene TRBJ1-1; D is unresolved. Germline assignment: CDR1 MNHNY and CDR2 SVGAGI (reference sequence). Trimming cost V 6 bases and J 1 base, with 9 bases left between them. This CDR3 has 13 residues. CDR3: CASRREENTEAFF. The CDR3 region has the DNA TGTGCCAGCAGAAGGGAAGAGAACACTGAAGCTTTCTTT.

This clonotype was recorded a few times. This sequence joins TRBV5-1 and TRBJ2-7; D ambiguous. This CDR3 spans 13 amino acids. The germline V gene has CDR1 SGHRS and CDR2 YFSETQ. The V end lost 5 bases, the J end lost 2 bases, and 11 bases lay between the germline ends. The CDR3, as DNA: TGCGCCAGCAGGCCCAGTGCTACCTACGAGCAGTACTTC. It specifies CASRPSATYEQYF.

This clonotype was counted a few times. This rearrangement joins TRBV12-3 or TRBV12-4 to TRBJ1-6; TRBD1 agrees at 9 bases. V was pared by 4 bases and J by 3 bases, with 7 bases of the junction left unmatched. The CDR3 is 17 amino acids. The CDR3 spells CASSSGTGRLYNSPLHF. The CDR3 bases are TGTGCCAGCAGTTCGGGGACAGGGAGGCTCTATAATTCACCCCTCCACTTT.

This clonotype was found a few times. The genes are TRBV5-6 and TRBJ2-5; D not resolved. Germline CDR1 SGHDT, CDR2 YYEEEE. This CDR3 comprises 16 residues. V gave up 0 bases and J gave up 5 bases, with 17 bases separating them. The CDR3 coding sequence is TGTGCCAGCAGCTTGGCCGGCTACCCCACACCGGAGACCCAGTACTTC. Amino acid sequence: CASSLAGYPTPETQYF.

This clonotype was seen more than once but under ten times. The chain recombines TRBV20-1 with TRBJ1-1; D ambiguous. Trimming cost V 1 base and J 4 bases, with 13 bases left between them. Germline V CDR1 and CDR2: DFQATT, SNEGSKA (reference sequence). The CDR3 runs to 14 residues. The DNA of the CDR3 is TGCAGTGCTAGAGCGCGGTTACGTAGCACTGAAGCTTTCTTT. The encoded protein is CSARARLRSTEAFF.